The 23 T cell receptor beta chains below come from one sample, sequenced in a study of blood T cells in healthy people across ages. PCR was performed a second time for about 6 to 12 cycles using a sample-barcoded 5' primer and a J-beta primer mix. TCRdb processed the 5' RACE reads anew with MiXCR; each CDR3 protein has one entry. The profile shows some 1.4 million distinct CDR3 sequences, around 42% of them singletons. The sample was blood. All receptors derive from a woman aged 18-30 years in good health.

This rearrangement joins TRBV20-1 to TRBJ1-5, with D perhaps matching TRBD1 (5 bases). Trimming removed 4 bases at V and 5 bases at J, with 18 bases between. CDR1 and CDR2 (germline): DFQATT, SNEGSKA (reference sequence). The length of the CDR3 is 15 residues. This CDR3 is CSATPAGPMYQPQHF. The DNA of the CDR3 is TGCAGTGCTACCCCGGCAGGGCCCATGTATCAGCCCCAGCATTTT.

This clonotype has only a few counts. The chain joins TRBV7-9 to TRBJ1-6, with a tentative D call TRBD1 (5 bases). Deletions cut 3 bases from V and 7 bases from J, with 13 bases between. CDR1 is SEHNR and CDR2 is FQNEAQ in the germline V gene (reference sequence). The CDR3 extends over 15 amino acids. CDR3 nucleotides: TGTGCCAGCAGCTTCTTTGGGACGGACAATTCACCCCTCCACTTT. Translation gives CASSFFGTDNSPLHF.

J is TRBJ2-4 and V is TRBV3-1; D perhaps matches TRBD1 (6 bases). The assigned J gene may be wrong: the sequence end matches TRBJ2-7 better. This CDR3 has 12 residues. Germline values: CDR1 LGHDT, CDR2 YNNKEL (reference sequence). CDR3 nucleotide sequence: TGTGCCAGCAGCCAGCTCAGGGGCGAGCAGTACTTC. The encoded protein is CASSQLRGEQYF.

This clonotype was seen a few times. The chain has TRBV20-1 and TRBJ2-7; D might be TRBD1 (5 bases). Judging by the DNA end, TRBJ2-5 fits better; the J call may be wrong. The germline CDR1 and CDR2 sequences are DFQATT and SNEGSKA (reference sequence). This CDR3 is 13 amino acids long. CDR3 amino acids: CSARNQGWETQYF. The CDR3 DNA follows: TGCAGTGCCAGAAATCAGGGTTGGGAGACCCAGTACTTC.

This chain connects TRBV6-6 to TRBJ2-1; D remains ambiguous. This CDR3 has 17 residues. The germline V gene has CDR1 MNHNY and CDR2 SVGAGI (reference sequence). Trimming removed 0 bases from V and 0 bases from J, with 12 bases in between. The CDR3 nucleotides are TGTGCCAGCAGTTACTCGATCGCGGCAGTCTCCTACAATGAGCAGTTCTTC. Protein sequence: CASSYSIAAVSYNEQFF.

V gene TRBV9 combines with J gene TRBJ2-5; 7 bases align to TRBD2. CDR1 and CDR2 from the germline V gene are SGDLS and YYNGEE. This CDR3 comprises 15 residues. Germline trimming cut 0 bases from V and 5 bases from J; bases unmatched to any gene: 7. In DNA, the CDR3 is TGTGCCAGCAGCGTAGACTCTAGCGGAGGGGAGACCCAGTACTTC. It codes for CASSVDSSGGETQYF.

The chain uses TRBV4-1 and TRBJ2-2; unclear D gene. CDR1 and CDR2 from the germline V gene are MGHRA and YSYEKL. The CDR3 totals 12 residues. The V end lost 4 bases, the J end lost 7 bases, and 7 bases lay between the germline ends. The DNA for the CDR3 is TGCGCCAGCAGCCCATCCCTCGGGGAGCTGTTTTTT. Translation gives CASSPSLGELFF.

The chain combines TRBV7-2 with TRBJ2-7, with 9 positions matching TRBD2. The CDR3 contains 14 residues. Germline V CDR1 and CDR2: SGHTA, FQGNSA. With V trimmed by 3 bases and J by 2 bases, 2 bases remained unmatched. The CDR3 nucleotides are TGTGCCAGCAGCTTGCAGCGGGAGGCCTACGAGCAGTACTTC. It encodes CASSLQREAYEQYF.

This sequence joins TRBV29-1 and TRBJ2-7, with unresolved D. The length of the CDR3 is 12 residues. The germline V gene encodes CDR1 SQVTM and CDR2 ANQGSEA. The ends were cut back, 7 bases at V and 2 bases at J, with 12 bases in the middle. CDR3 nucleotide sequence: TGCAGCGCCCGAGCACGGCCCTACGAGCAGTACTTC. Its protein product is CSARARPYEQYF.

This clonotype showed up just a few times. The rearrangement uses TRBV27 and TRBJ2-3; unclear D gene. CDR3 length: 13 amino acids. The germline CDR1 and CDR2 sequences are MNHEY and SMNVEV (reference sequence). The V and J ends lost 7 bases and 2 bases respectively, with 10 bases between them. In nucleotides, the CDR3 is TGTGCCAGCACAGCTATATTCACAGATACGCAGTATTTT. It encodes CASTAIFTDTQYF.

This rearrangement joins TRBV6-5 to TRBJ2-7; D uncertain. CDR3 length equals 15 residues. In germline, CDR1 is MNHEY, CDR2 SVGAGI. The V and J ends lost 0 bases and 2 bases respectively, with 11 bases between them. CDR3 residues: CASSYSVGHPYEQYF. In nucleotides, the CDR3 is TGTGCCAGCAGTTACTCGGTAGGGCATCCCTACGAGCAGTACTTC.

This clonotype occurred a few times. The chain employs TRBV6-2 or TRBV6-3 and TRBJ1-1, with 10 bases identical to TRBD1. The length of the CDR3 is 15 residues. In germline, CDR1 is MNHEY, CDR2 SVGEGT. V dropped 8 bases and J dropped 4; count of bases not matched to a gene: 10. CDR3 in amino acids: CASGDRGHSSTEAFF. DNA of the CDR3: TGTGCCAGCGGAGACAGGGGGCATTCTAGCACTGAAGCTTTCTTT.

The genes are TRBV6-5 and TRBJ2-1, with TRBD2 matching 8 bases. CDR3 length: 17 residues. V was pared by 4 bases and J by 6 bases, with 14 bases of the junction left unmatched. CDR1 MNHEY and CDR2 SVGAGI come from the germline V gene. This CDR3 is CASSWPRGGGGSNEQFF. As DNA, the CDR3 is TGTGCCAGCAGTTGGCCCCGGGGGGGCGGGGGTTCCAATGAGCAGTTCTTC.

This clonotype was found many times. V gene TRBV10-3 combines with J gene TRBJ2-1, with 7 bases that match TRBD2. Unmatched junction bases numbered 14, after V lost 7 bases and J lost 5 bases. The CDR3 extends over 16 amino acids. CDR1 is ENHRY and CDR2 is SYGVKD in the germline V gene. CDR3 protein: CAITSRMGEGDNEQFF. CDR3 DNA: TGTGCCATCACCTCCCGGATGGGGGAGGGCGACAATGAGCAGTTCTTC.

The chain carries TRBV11-2 and TRBJ2-7; D unclear. CDR3 length equals 18 residues. Germline CDR1 reads SGHAT; CDR2 reads FQNNGV. The germline V and J ends were trimmed by 1 base and 0 bases, with 19 bases remaining between them. The CDR3 loop reads CASSLVPPTGYSSYEQYF. The CDR3 nucleotides read TGTGCCAGCAGCTTAGTGCCCCCGACCGGGTACAGCTCCTACGAGCAGTACTTC. The full variable domain, rest sourced from reference TRBV11-2 and TRBJ2-7, is EAGVAQSPRYKIIEKRQSVAFWCNPISGHATLYWYQQILGQGPKLLIQFQNNGVVDDSQLPKDRFSAERLKGVDSTLKIQPAKLEDSAVYLCASSLVPPTGYSSYEQYFGPGTRLTVT.

In this sample, this clonotype turned up a few times. The rearrangement uses TRBV7-2 and TRBJ1-2; D is perhaps TRBD1 (5 bases). V lost 1 base and J 0 bases, leaving 9 bases between the germline ends. The CDR3 runs to 15 residues. Germline CDR1 SGHTA, CDR2 FQGNSA. CDR3 loop: CASSLGGNPNYGYTF. The CDR3 coding sequence is TGTGCCAGCAGCTTAGGGGGGAACCCTAACTATGGCTACACCTTC.

This clonotype has only a few counts. The chain combines TRBV7-3 with TRBJ2-1, with D possibly matching TRBD2 (7 bases). This CDR3 has 16 amino acids. V shed 5 bases and J shed 4 bases, with 18 bases lying between them. Germline V gives CDR1 SGHTA, CDR2 FQGTGA. CDR3 loop: CASSLIGGAFYNEQFF. As DNA, the CDR3 is TGTGCCAGCAGCCTTATAGGGGGGGCCTTTTACAATGAGCAGTTCTTC.

The V call is TRBV7-2, the J call TRBJ1-2, with unresolved D. The germline V and J ends were trimmed by 6 bases and 11 bases, with 19 bases remaining between them. Per the germline V gene, CDR1 is SGHTA and CDR2 is FQGNSA. This CDR3 contains 13 residues. The CDR3 region is CASRLGVETEYTF. Written as DNA, the CDR3 is TGTGCCAGCAGACTGGGCGTCGAGACGGAATACACCTTC.

The chain links TRBV4-2 to TRBJ2-7, with 7 bases fitting TRBD2. Germline-derived CDR1 and CDR2 are LGHNA and YNFKEQ. The CDR3 runs to 15 residues. V dropped 0 bases and J dropped 0; count of bases not matched to a gene: 2. CDR3 protein: CASSQEWDYSYEQYF. As DNA, the CDR3 is TGTGCCAGCAGCCAAGAATGGGACTACTCCTACGAGCAGTACTTC.

There are a few counts of this clonotype. This chain joins TRBV14 and TRBJ2-1, with 8 bases identical to TRBD2. The J segment lost 8 bases and the V segment lost 1 base, leaving 10 bases of the junction unmatched. This CDR3 spans 16 amino acids. Germline V gene data show CDR1 as SGHDN and CDR2 as FVKESK. CDR3 residues: CASSQVRAGALYEQFF. CDR3 nucleotides: TGTGCCAGCAGCCAAGTTCGAGCGGGAGCATTGTATGAGCAGTTCTTC.

There are a few counts of this clonotype. CDR3 coding DNA: TGTGCCAGCAGTTACGGGGCAGCTTACGAGCAGTACTTC. Its protein is CASSYGAAYEQYF. The chain combines TRBV6-2 or TRBV6-3 with TRBJ2-7; D is possibly TRBD1 (5 bases). There are 13 residues in the CDR3. Per germline, CDR1 MNHEY and CDR2 SVGEGT. The V end lost 2 bases, the J end lost 4 bases, and 9 bases lay between the germline ends.

The chain recombines TRBV19 with TRBJ1-5, with TRBD1 matching 8 bases. In germline, CDR1 is LNHDA, CDR2 SQIVND (reference sequence). V dropped 7 bases and J dropped 7; count of bases not matched to a gene: 3. There are 12 residues in the CDR3. The CDR3 DNA is TGTGCCAGTACCCCAGGGGGCCAGCCCCAGCATTTT. Translated: CASTPGGQPQHF. Full variable domain (missing parts from reference TRBV19 and TRBJ1-5): DGGITQSPKYLFRKEGQNVTLSCEQNLNHDAMYWYRQDPGQGLRLIYYSQIVNDFQKGDIAEGYSVSREKKESFPLTVTSAQKNPTAFYLCASTPGGQPQHFGDGTRLSIL.

The rearrangement links TRBV14 to TRBJ1-2, with D maybe TRBD1 (6 bases). Germline V lookup: CDR1 SGHDN, CDR2 FVKESK. Trimming left V 4 bases short and J 8 bases short, with 14 bases between. The CDR3 length is 13 residues. The DNA of the CDR3 is TGTGCCAGCAGCCCCGTGAGGGGGGGAGGCTACACCTTC. Its protein is CASSPVRGGGYTF.